One sample yielded the 8 T cell receptor beta chains listed below, sequenced in a study of shared clonotypes between healthy human individuals. Cells designated naive CD8 were CD45RO-negative and were positively selected for CCR7, with terminally differentiated effector memory CD45RA+ cells excluded. Sequenced by immunoSEQ multiplex PCR; TCRdb stores in-frame clones only, minus some. The sample has about 2.1 million clones, just over 90% seen once. Specimen: naive CD8+ T cells from PBMCs. The origin of the receptors is a man between 18 and 35 years old in good health. Some clones in this sample may be carry-over from other donors' samples.

The chain uses TRBV2 and TRBJ2-7, with TRBD1 matching over 9 bases. Germline values: CDR1 SNHLY, CDR2 FYNNEI. With V trimmed by 6 bases and J by 1 base, 7 bases remained unmatched. The CDR3 is 15 residues long. As DNA, the CDR3 is TGTGCCAGCAGGGGGGGACAGGGTCTTTCCTACGAGCAGTACTTC. Its translation is CASRGGQGLSYEQYF.

This clone has just one count. The genes are TRBV27 and TRBJ2-7, with D unclear. The CDR3 extends over 15 amino acids. V was pared by 5 bases and J by 0 bases, with 14 bases between. The germline CDR1 and CDR2 sequences are MNHEY and SMNVEV (reference sequence). In DNA, the CDR3 is TGTGCCAGCAGTACCCGTGGGGTATACTCCTACGAGCAGTACTTC. Residues: CASSTRGVYSYEQYF.

This clone occurred once. V gene TRBV7-9 combines with J gene TRBJ1-2; D is unclear. CDR1 is SEHNR and CDR2 is FQNEAQ in the germline V gene (reference sequence). V was cut by 3 bases and J by 8 bases, with 7 bases left in between. The CDR3 runs 11 residues. CDR3 nucleotides: TGTGCCAGCAGCTTTAGTGCCGGCTACACCTTC. As protein: CASSFSAGYTF.

The chain has TRBV27 and TRBJ1-2; D is ambiguous. CDR1 is MNHEY and CDR2 is SMNVEV in the germline V gene (reference sequence). V dropped 7 bases and J dropped 2 bases, with 20 bases sitting between them. The CDR3 spans 16 residues. CDR3 nucleotides: TGTGCCAGCACCTCTCACCCCTCGGGGATGAACTATGGCTACACCTTC. This encodes CASTSHPSGMNYGYTF.

The chain carries TRBV4-2 and TRBJ2-3; unclear D gene. Per germline, CDR1 LGHNA and CDR2 YNFKEQ. This CDR3 spans 14 amino acids. Trimming took 0 bases from V and 3 from J, leaving 7 bases between them. CDR3 nucleotides: TGTGCCAGCAGCCAAGATCCCCGAACAGATACGCAGTATTTT. This gives the protein CASSQDPRTDTQYF.

V gene TRBV2 combines with J gene TRBJ2-4; no firm D call. CDR1 and CDR2 from the germline V gene are SNHLY and FYNNEI. V lost 5 bases and J 0 bases, leaving 8 bases between the germline ends. The CDR3 covers 14 residues. Here the CDR3 DNA reads TGTGCCAGCAGTCCTACGTTAGCCAAAAACATTCAGTACTTC. As protein: CASSPTLAKNIQYF.

The chain couples TRBV4-1 to TRBJ2-1; TRBD1 aligns across 7 bases. The CDR3 sequence is 18 residues long. Per germline, CDR1 MGHRA and CDR2 YSYEKL. V lost 0 bases and J lost 4; bases outside the gene matches: 12. This CDR3 reads CASSQDPQGHPPYNEQFF. The CDR3 DNA reads TGCGCCAGCAGCCAAGACCCACAGGGGCATCCGCCATACAATGAGCAGTTCTTC.

This sequence joins TRBV6-5 and TRBJ2-3, with 10 bases identical to TRBD2. Germline V gives CDR1 MNHEY, CDR2 SVGAGI. The CDR3 has 15 residues. V lost 7 bases, J lost 2 bases, and 6 bases stayed unmatched. Written as DNA, the CDR3 is TGTGCCAGCACCCAGCGGGAGGGCCTCACAGATACGCAGTATTTT. Its protein product is CASTQREGLTDTQYF.